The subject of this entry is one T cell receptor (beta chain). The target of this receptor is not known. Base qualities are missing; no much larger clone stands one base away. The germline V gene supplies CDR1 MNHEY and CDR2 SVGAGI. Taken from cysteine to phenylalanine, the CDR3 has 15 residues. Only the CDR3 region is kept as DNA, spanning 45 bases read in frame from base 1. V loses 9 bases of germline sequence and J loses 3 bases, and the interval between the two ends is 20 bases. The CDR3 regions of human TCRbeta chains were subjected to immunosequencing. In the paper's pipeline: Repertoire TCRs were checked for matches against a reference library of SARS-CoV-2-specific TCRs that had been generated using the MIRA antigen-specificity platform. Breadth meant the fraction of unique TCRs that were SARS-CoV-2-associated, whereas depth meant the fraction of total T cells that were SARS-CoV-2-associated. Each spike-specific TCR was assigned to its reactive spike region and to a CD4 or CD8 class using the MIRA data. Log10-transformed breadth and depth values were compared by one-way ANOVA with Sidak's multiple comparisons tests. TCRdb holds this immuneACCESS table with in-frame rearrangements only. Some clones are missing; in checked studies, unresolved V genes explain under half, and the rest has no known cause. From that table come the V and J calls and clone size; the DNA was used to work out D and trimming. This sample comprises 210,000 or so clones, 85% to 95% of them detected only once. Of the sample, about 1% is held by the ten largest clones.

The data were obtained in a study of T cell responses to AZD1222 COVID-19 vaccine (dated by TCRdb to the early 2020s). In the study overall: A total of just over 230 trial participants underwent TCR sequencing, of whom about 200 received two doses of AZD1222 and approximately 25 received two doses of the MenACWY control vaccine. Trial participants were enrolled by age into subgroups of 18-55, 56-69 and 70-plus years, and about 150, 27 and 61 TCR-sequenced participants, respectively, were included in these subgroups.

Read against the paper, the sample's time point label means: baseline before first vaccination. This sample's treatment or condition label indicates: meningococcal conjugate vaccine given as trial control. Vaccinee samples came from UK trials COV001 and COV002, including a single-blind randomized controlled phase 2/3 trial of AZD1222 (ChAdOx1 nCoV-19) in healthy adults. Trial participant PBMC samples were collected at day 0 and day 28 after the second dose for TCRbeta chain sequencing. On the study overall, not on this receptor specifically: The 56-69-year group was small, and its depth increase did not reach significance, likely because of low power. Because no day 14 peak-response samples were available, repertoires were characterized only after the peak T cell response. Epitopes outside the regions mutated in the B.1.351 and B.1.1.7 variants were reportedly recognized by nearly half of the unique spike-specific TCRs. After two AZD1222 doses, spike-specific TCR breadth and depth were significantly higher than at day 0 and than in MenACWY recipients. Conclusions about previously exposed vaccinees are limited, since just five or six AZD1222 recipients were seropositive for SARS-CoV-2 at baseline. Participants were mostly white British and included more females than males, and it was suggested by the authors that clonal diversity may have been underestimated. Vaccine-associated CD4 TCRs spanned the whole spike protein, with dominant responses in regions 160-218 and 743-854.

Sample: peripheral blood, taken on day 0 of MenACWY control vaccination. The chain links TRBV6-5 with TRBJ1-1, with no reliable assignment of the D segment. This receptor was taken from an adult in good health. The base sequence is TGTGCCAGTAGAGTACCCGGGCCAGTTGACACTGAAGCTTTCTTT. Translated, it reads CASRVPGPVDTEAFF.